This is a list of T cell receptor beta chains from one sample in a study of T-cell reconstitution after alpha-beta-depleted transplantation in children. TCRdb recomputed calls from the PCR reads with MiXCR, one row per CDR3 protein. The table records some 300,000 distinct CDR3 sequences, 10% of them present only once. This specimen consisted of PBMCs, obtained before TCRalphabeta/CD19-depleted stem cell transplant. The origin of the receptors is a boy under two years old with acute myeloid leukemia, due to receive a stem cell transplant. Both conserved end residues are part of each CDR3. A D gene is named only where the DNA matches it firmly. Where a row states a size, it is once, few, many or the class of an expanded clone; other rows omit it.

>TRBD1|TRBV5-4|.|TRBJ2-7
TGTGCCAGCAGCCCAGGACAGGGGCCCTCCTACGAGCAGTACTTC
CASSPGQGPSYEQYF
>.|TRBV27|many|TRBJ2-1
TGTGCCAGCAGTTTAGTACCAGGGTACAATGAGCAGTTCTTC
CASSLVPGYNEQFF
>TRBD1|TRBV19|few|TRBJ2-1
TGTGCCAGTGGGACAGGGGGCTCCTTCTACAATGAGCAGTTCTTC
CASGTGGSFYNEQFF
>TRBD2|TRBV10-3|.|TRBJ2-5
TGTGCCATCAGTGAGTCGACTAGCGGGAGTTGGGAGACCCAGTACTTC
CAISESTSGSWETQYF
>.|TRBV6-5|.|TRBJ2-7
TGTGCCAGCAGTTCTAAGCGGGTATATTCCTACGAGCAGTACTTC
CASSSKRVYSYEQYF
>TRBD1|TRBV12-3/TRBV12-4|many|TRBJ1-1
TGTGCCAGCAGTTTCGGGACAGGGGGCGGTTTGTCTTTCTTT
CASSFGTGGGLSFF
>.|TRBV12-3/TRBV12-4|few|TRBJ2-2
TGTGCCAGCAGTTTAAGATGGTCTTCGGATGGTACCGGGGAGCTGTTTTTT
CASSLRWSSDGTGELFF
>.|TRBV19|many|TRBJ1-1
TGTGCCAGTAGTATTTCGACAGGCCTCATGAACACTGAAGCTTTCTTT
CASSISTGLMNTEAFF
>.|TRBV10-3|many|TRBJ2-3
TGTGCCGCCTCCCCGAAGGGAGATACGCAGTATTTT
CAASPKGDTQYF
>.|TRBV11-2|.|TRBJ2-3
TGTGCCAGCAGCTTAGATAGCCTCAGGGTTTCCACAGATACGCAGTATTTT
CASSLDSLRVSTDTQYF